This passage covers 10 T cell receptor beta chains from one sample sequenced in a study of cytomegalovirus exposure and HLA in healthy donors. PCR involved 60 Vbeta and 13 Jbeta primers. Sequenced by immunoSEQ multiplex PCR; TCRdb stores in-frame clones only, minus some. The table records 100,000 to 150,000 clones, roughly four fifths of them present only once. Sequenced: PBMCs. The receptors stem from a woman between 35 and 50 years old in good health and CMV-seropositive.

The CDR3 nucleotides are TGTGCCAGCAGTGTCGAGCAGGGCTACGAGCAGTACTTC. Its protein is CASSVEQGYEQYF. The chain links TRBV6-1 to TRBJ2-7; D is possibly TRBD1 (5 bases). The germline V and J ends were trimmed by 4 bases and 3 bases, with 10 bases remaining between them. Germline V CDR1 and CDR2: MNHNS, SASEGT. The CDR3 spans 13 residues.

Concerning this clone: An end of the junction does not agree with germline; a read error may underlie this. The DNA for the CDR3 is TGTGCTAGCAGCCCCGGGACAGATCCTAGCACAGATACGCAGTATTTT. Its protein is CASSPGTDPSTDTQYF. This rearrangement joins TRBV7-7 to TRBJ2-3; 7 nucleotides match TRBD1. This CDR3 is 16 amino acids long. Germline values: CDR1 SSHAT, CDR2 FNYEAQ (reference sequence).

CDR3 amino acids: CARQTGVYGYTF. The CDR3 DNA reads TGTGCCAGGCAAACAGGGGTTTATGGCTACACCTTC. The gene calls are TRBV2 and TRBJ1-2, with 7 positions matching TRBD1. Trimming cost V 9 bases and J 5 bases; bases outside gene matches: 6. CDR3 length: 12 amino acids. CDR1 is SNHLY, CDR2 FYNNEI, per germline.

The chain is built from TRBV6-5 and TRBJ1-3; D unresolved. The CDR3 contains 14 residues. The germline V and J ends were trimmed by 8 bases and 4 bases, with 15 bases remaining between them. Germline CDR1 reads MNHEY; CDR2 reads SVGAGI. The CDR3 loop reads CASRPGRFGNTIYF. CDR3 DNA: TGTGCCAGCCGCCCGGGAAGGTTCGGAAACACCATATATTTT.

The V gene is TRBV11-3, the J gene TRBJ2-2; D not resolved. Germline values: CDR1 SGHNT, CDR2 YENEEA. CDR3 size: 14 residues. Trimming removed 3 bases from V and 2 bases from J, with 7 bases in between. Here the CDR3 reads CASSFGGNTGELFF. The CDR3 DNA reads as TGTGCCAGCAGCTTCGGCGGCAACACCGGGGAGCTGTTTTTT.

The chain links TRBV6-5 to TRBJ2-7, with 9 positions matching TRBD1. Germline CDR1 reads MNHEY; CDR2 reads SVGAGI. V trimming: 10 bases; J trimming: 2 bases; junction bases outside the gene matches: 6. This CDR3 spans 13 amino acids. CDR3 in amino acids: CATGTGNPYEQYF. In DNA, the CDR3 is TGTGCCACCGGGACAGGGAACCCCTACGAGCAGTACTTC.

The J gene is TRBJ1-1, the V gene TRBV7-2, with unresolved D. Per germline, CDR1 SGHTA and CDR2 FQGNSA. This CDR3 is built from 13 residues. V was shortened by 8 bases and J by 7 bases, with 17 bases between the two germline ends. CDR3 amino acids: CASGYLTPREAFF. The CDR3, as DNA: TGTGCCAGCGGCTACCTGACACCTCGTGAAGCTTTCTTT.

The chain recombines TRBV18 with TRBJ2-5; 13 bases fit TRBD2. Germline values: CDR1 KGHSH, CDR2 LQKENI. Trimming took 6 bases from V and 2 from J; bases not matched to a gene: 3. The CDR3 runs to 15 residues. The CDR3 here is CASSRGLAGQETQYF. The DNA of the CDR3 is TGTGCCAGCTCCCGGGGACTAGCGGGACAAGAGACCCAGTACTTC.

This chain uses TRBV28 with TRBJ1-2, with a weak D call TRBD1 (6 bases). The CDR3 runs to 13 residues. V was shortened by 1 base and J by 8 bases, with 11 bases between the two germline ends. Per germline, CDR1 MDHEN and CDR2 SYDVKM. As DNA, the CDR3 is TGTGCCAGCAGTTTATTGGGGGGGCAAGGCTACACCTTC. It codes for CASSLLGGQGYTF.

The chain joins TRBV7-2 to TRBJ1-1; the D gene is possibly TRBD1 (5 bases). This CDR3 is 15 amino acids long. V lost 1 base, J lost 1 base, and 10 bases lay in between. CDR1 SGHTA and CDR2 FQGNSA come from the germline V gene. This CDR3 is CASSLDVRANTEAFF. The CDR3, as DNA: TGTGCCAGCAGCTTAGATGTCAGGGCGAACACTGAAGCTTTCTTT.